The 18 T cell receptor beta chains reported below all come from one sample, sequenced in a study of T cells in localized non-small cell lung cancer. Some clones are missing from TCRdb's copy, which holds only in-frame ones; the method was immunoSEQ multiplex PCR. The sample contains 6,000 or so clones, roughly 41% of which appear only once. The starting material was lung tumor tissue, obtained before any cancer treatment. The receptor source for this set is a woman aged 35 to 70 with stage II squamous cell lung carcinoma.

This clone occurred a few times. This chain connects TRBV19 to TRBJ2-1; D might be TRBD1 or TRBD2, each matching 6 bases. The CDR3 loop spans 15 amino acids. Germline lookup yields CDR1 LNHDA and CDR2 SQIVND (reference sequence). V shed 3 bases and J shed 4 bases, with 13 bases lying between them. The CDR3, as DNA: TGTGCCAGTAGTATCGAGGGGGGCCGTTACAATGAGCAGTTCTTC. Translation gives CASSIEGGRYNEQFF.

About this clone itself: The missing CDR3 end, 1 residue past where the read stops, is filled in from the germline J gene. The chain joins TRBV6-1 to TRBJ1-5, with D unresolved. Trimming removed 0 bases from V and 9 bases from J, with 9 bases in between. This CDR3 comprises 13 residues. Germline V gene data show CDR1 as MNHNS and CDR2 as SASEGT. The sequenced CDR3 bases are TGTGCCAGCAGTGAAGCGCTCCCCTGGCCCCAGCAT. This gives the protein CASSEALPWPQH. The CDR3 in full is CASSEALPWPQHF.

The chain carries TRBV10-2 and TRBJ1-1; weak D call: TRBD1 (6 bases). Trimming pared 4 bases from V and 4 bases from J, leaving 13 bases between. Germline CDR1 is WSHSY and CDR2 is SAAADI. This CDR3 contains 14 residues. The CDR3 coding sequence is TGCGCCAGCAGTGGGGGGGGGCGCGGCACTGAAGCTTTCTTT. Amino acid sequence: CASSGGGRGTEAFF.

This chain links TRBV18 with TRBJ1-2, with no clear D. In germline, CDR1 is KGHSH, CDR2 LQKENI. Trimming took 3 bases from V and 8 from J, leaving 19 bases between them. CDR3 length: 15 amino acids. The CDR3 loop reads CASSPEGGGPGGYTF. CDR3 in DNA: TGTGCCAGCTCACCGGAAGGTGGTGGCCCGGGAGGCTACACCTTC.

The gene calls are TRBV5-1 and TRBJ1-2; no definite D call. Germline CDR1 SGHRS, CDR2 YFSETQ. V lost 0 bases to trimming and J lost 2 bases, with 11 bases between them. The CDR3 has 15 amino acids. Here the CDR3 DNA reads TGCGCCAGCAGCTTGGATCCGGGATCCAACTATGGCTACACCTTC. This codes for CASSLDPGSNYGYTF.

This chain connects TRBV5-1 to TRBJ2-1, with D perhaps TRBD1 (7 bases). The CDR3 extends over 15 amino acids. V dropped 2 bases and J dropped 1 base, with 10 bases sitting between them. Germline V gene lookup returns CDR1 SGHRS and CDR2 YFSETQ. The CDR3 coding sequence is TGCGCCAGCAGCTTCGCAGGGGGGTCCTACAATGAGCAGTTCTTC. Translation gives CASSFAGGSYNEQFF.

The chain links TRBV10-1 to TRBJ1-2; D remains ambiguous. CDR1 and CDR2 (germline): WNHNN, SYGVQD (reference sequence). The CDR3 runs 13 residues. The V end was cut by 3 bases, the J end by 11 bases, with 16 bases between. In DNA form, the CDR3 reads TGCGCCAGCAGTGAATCCTGGACTGCCGGATACACCTTC. It translates to CASSESWTAGYTF.

The chain carries TRBV11-3 and TRBJ2-7; D uncertain. Trimming removed 0 bases at V and 1 base at J, with 7 bases between. The CDR3 is made up of 14 amino acids. Germline loops: CDR1 SGHNT, CDR2 YENEEA. CDR3 DNA sequence: TGTGCCAGCAGCTTAGAAGGCAGTTCCTACGAGCAGTACTTC. Encoded protein: CASSLEGSSYEQYF.

The chain has TRBV14 and TRBJ2-5; no reliable D call. This CDR3 contains 11 residues. V shed 3 bases and J shed 5 bases, with 4 bases lying between them. The germline V gene encodes CDR1 SGHDN and CDR2 FVKESK. The CDR3 DNA reads as TGTGCCAGCAGCCAGGTGGAGACCCAGTACTTC. It codes for CASSQVETQYF.

This clone was counted between two and nine times. At the DNA level, this CDR3 is encoded by other sequences in the same sample as well. This chain links TRBV5-1 with TRBJ1-1; D uncertain. The CDR3 has 14 amino acids. Germline V CDR1 and CDR2: SGHRS, YFSETQ. Trimming stripped 4 bases from V and 1 base from J, with 11 bases between. The CDR3 DNA is TGCGCCAGCAGCCTCGGACTCCCGAACACTGAAGCTTTCTTT. It translates to CASSLGLPNTEAFF. The whole variable domain, remainder taken from reference TRBV5-1 and TRBJ1-1, is KAGVTQTPRYLIKTRGQQVTLSCSPISGHRSVSWYQQTPGQGLQFLFEYFSETQRNKGNFPGRFSGRQFSNSRSEMNVSTLELGDSALYLCASSLGLPNTEAFFGQGTRLTVV.

There are a few counts of this clone. The CDR3 DNA follows: TGTGCCACCGAACAGGGGCGAATGAACACTGAAGCTTTCTTT. Amino acids: CATEQGRMNTEAFF. The chain uses TRBV12-2 and TRBJ1-1; whether TRBD1, the table's D call, matches the DNA was not checked. TRBV12-2 counts as a pseudogene. The CDR3 covers 14 residues.

In its sample, this clone was seen a few times. The V gene is TRBV9, the J gene TRBJ1-3; no reliable D call. The CDR3 loop spans 14 amino acids. V was shortened by 5 bases and J by 0 bases, with 9 bases between the two germline ends. Germline CDR1 reads SGDLS; CDR2 reads YYNGEE. CDR3 in amino acids: CASSGVYSGNTIYF. The CDR3 DNA follows: TGTGCCAGCAGTGGGGTTTACTCTGGAAACACCATATATTTT.

The chain recombines TRBV6-8 with TRBJ2-7; D is perhaps TRBD2 (6 bases). The CDR3 consists of 14 residues. V dropped 2 bases and J dropped 4 bases, with 12 bases sitting between them. In germline, CDR1 is MNHGY, CDR2 SAAAGT. DNA of the CDR3: TGTGCCAGCAGTTACGAAGCAGGAGGGTACGAGCAGTACTTC. Its translation is CASSYEAGGYEQYF.

The chain joins TRBV19 to TRBJ1-2; D is unresolved. V lost 11 bases to trimming and J lost 5 bases, with 15 bases between them. The CDR3 consists of 12 residues. Germline CDR1 is LNHDA and CDR2 is SQIVND (reference sequence). CDR3 in amino acids: CACSGEGYGYTF. The CDR3 DNA sequence: TGTGCCTGCAGCGGGGAGGGATATGGCTACACCTTC. The full variable domain, in which reference TRBV19 and TRBJ1-2 provide the parts outside the CDR3, is DGGITQSPKYLFRKEGQNVTLSCEQNLNHDAMYWYRQDPGQGLRLIYYSQIVNDFQKGDIAEGYSVSREKKESFPLTVTSAQKNPTAFYLCACSGEGYGYTFGSGTRLTVV.

Only one count was recorded for this clone. The rearrangement links TRBV19 to TRBJ1-4; 8 nucleotides match TRBD1. The ends lost 6 bases at V and 6 bases at J; junction bases unmatched: 9. The CDR3 is 15 amino acids. Germline CDR1 LNHDA, CDR2 SQIVND (reference sequence). The CDR3 loop reads CASRRQTGVDEKLFF. DNA of the CDR3: TGTGCCAGTAGGCGACAGACAGGGGTAGATGAAAAACTGTTTTTT.

A few counts support this clone. The chain joins TRBV5-1 to TRBJ2-3; 7 bases map to TRBD2. Germline V gene sequence: CDR1 SGHRS, CDR2 YFSETQ. The CDR3 is 16 amino acids. V dropped 0 bases and J dropped 0; count of bases not matched to a gene: 4. For the CDR3, the DNA is TGCGCCAGCAGCTTGGTACTGGGAGGGAGCACAGATACGCAGTATTTT. It is translated as CASSLVLGGSTDTQYF.

V and J are TRBV18 and TRBJ1-1, with D tentatively TRBD1 (5 bases). Germline CDR1 and CDR2: KGHSH and LQKENI. Trimming took 4 bases from V and 1 from J, leaving 7 bases between them. This CDR3 is built from 13 residues. The CDR3 region has the DNA TGTGCCAGCTCACAAGGACAGAACACTGAAGCTTTCTTT. Its protein is CASSQGQNTEAFF.

This clone was seen more than once but under ten times. The V gene is TRBV7-4, the J gene TRBJ2-7; D is possibly TRBD2 (6 bases). This CDR3 is built from 14 residues. The V and J ends lost 3 bases and 2 bases respectively, with 11 bases between them. In germline, CDR1 is SGHVT, CDR2 SQSDAQ. As DNA, the CDR3 is TGTGCCAGCAGCTTCCGCGGGGCCACCTACGAGCAGTACTTC. Encoded protein: CASSFRGATYEQYF.